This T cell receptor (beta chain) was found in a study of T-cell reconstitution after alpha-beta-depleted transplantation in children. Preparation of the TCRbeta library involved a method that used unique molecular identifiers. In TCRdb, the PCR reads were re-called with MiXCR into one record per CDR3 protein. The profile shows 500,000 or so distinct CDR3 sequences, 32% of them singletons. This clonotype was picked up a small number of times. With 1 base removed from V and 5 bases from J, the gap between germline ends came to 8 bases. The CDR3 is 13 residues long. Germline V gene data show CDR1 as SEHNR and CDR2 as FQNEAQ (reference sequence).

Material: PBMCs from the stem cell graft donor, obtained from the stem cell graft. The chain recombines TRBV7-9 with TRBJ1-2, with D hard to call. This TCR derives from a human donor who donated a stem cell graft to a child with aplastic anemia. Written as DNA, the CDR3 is TGTGCCAGCAGCTTAGTCGGGCTTTATGGCTACACCTTC. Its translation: CASSLVGLYGYTF.